This T cell receptor (beta chain) emerged from a study of human T cells and chemical hapten exposure. Notes on the study in general: While controls formed fewer of them, expanded TCRs formed significantly more large CDR3 similarity clusters. Healthy people's immune response may differ from that of the donors, who had alopecia. Counts of expanded TCRs at PT1 were positively correlated with patch test score.

Sample time point: pre-sensitization, week 0. Sample treatment: therapeutic diphenylcyclopropenone sensitization with weekly scalp DPC. Individual cDNA molecules received unique molecular identifiers in the library. TCRdb independently ran MiXCR on the RACE reads; one entry per CDR3 protein. The sample has about 98,000 distinct CDR3 sequences, 11% seen once. This clonotype was counted at least ten times. Its cognate antigen is unknown. The sample was whole blood, taken in connection with sensitization to the hapten diphenylcyclopropenone (DPC). The sequence was collected from an older woman with alopecia areata. Some clones in this sample may be carry-over from other donors' samples.

The CDR3 loop is CATSDLRVRDSRNHNYGYTF. DNA for the CDR3: TGTGCCACCAGTGATTTGCGCGTCCGGGACAGCCGGAACCATAACTATGGCTACACCTTC. The chain joins TRBV24-1 to TRBJ1-2; 7 bases align to TRBD1. V lost 0 bases, J lost 1 base, and 16 bases stayed unmatched. CDR1 KGHDR and CDR2 SFDVKD come from the germline V gene. The CDR3 runs 20 residues.